This entry is about one T cell receptor (beta chain). The CDR3 has 15 amino acids. J was trimmed by 5 bases and V by 5 bases; bases with no gene match: 8. From germline, CDR1 is SGHTA and CDR2 FQGTGA. The source of the sample is a study of blood T cells in healthy people across ages. Combining a sample-barcoded 5' primer with a J-beta primer mix, a second PCR ran for about 6 to 12 cycles. TCRdb ran MiXCR on the 5' RACE reads and lists one entry per CDR3 protein. The top ten hold about 22% of the sample, which has about 720,000 distinct CDR3 sequences, about a fifth seen once. The receptor was derived from an older man in good health. Sample: blood. The genes are TRBV7-3 and TRBJ2-1; 8 nucleotides line up with TRBD1. This CDR3 reads CASSLRGTGNNEQFF. In nucleotides, the CDR3 is TGTGCCAGCAGCCTAAGAGGGACAGGAAACAATGAGCAGTTCTTC.